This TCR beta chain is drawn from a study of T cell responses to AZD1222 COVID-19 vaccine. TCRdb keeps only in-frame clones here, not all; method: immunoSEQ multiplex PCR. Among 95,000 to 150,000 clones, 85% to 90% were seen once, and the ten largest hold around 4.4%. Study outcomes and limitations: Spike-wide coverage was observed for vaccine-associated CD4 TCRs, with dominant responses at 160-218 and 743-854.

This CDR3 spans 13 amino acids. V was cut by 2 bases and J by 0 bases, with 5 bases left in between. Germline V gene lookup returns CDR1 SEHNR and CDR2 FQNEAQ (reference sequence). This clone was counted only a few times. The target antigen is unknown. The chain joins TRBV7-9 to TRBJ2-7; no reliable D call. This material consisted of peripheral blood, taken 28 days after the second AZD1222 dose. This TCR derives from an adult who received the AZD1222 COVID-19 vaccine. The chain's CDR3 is CASSLQSSYEQYF. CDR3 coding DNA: TGTGCCAGCAGCTTACAGAGCTCCTACGAGCAGTACTTC.